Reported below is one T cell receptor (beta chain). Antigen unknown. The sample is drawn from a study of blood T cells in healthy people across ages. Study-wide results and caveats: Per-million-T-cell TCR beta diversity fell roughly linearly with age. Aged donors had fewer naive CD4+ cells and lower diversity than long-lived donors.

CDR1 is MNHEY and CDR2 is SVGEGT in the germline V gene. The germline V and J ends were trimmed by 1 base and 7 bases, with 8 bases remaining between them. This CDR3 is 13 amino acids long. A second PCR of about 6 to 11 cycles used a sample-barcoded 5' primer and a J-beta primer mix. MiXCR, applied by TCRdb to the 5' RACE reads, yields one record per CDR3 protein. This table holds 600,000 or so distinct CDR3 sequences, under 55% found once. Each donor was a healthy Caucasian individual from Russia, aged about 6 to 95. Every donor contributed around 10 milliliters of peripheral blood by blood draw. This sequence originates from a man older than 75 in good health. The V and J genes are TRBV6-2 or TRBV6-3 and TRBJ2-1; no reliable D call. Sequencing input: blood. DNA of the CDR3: TGTGCCAGCAGTTACTTGCAAATAAATGAGCAGTTCTTC. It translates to CASSYLQINEQFF.